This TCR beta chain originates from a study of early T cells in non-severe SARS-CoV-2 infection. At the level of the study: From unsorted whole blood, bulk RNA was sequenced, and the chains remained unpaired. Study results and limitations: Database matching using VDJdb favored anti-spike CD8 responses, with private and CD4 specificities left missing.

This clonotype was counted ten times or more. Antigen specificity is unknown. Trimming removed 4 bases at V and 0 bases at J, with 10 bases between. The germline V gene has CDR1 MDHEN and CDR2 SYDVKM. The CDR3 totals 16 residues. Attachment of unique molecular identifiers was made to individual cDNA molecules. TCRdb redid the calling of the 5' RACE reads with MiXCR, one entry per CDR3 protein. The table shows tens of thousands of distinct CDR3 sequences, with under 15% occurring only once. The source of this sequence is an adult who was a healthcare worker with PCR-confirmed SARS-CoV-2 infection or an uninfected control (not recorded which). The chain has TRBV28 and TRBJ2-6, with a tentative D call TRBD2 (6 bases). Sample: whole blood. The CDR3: CASSSGTSSGANVLTF. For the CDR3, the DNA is TGTGCCAGCAGTTCCGGGACTTCCTCTGGGGCCAACGTCCTGACTTTC.